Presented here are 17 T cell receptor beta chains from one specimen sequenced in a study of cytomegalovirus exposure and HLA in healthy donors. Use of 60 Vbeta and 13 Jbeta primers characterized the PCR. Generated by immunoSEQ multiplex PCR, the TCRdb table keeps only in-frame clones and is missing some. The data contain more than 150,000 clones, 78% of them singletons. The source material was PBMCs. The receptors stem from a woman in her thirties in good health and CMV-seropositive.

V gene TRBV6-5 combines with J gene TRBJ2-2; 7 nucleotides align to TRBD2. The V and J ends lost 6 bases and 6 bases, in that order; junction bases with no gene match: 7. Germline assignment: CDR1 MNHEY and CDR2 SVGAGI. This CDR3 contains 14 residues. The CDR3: CASRPSGVAGELFF. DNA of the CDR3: TGTGCCAGCAGGCCGAGCGGGGTCGCCGGGGAGCTGTTTTTT.

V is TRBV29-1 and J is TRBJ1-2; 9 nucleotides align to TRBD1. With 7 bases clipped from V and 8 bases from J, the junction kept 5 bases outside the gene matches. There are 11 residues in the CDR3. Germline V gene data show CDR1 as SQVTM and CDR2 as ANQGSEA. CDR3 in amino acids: CSGGQGRGYTF. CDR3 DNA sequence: TGCAGCGGGGGACAGGGACGCGGCTACACCTTC.

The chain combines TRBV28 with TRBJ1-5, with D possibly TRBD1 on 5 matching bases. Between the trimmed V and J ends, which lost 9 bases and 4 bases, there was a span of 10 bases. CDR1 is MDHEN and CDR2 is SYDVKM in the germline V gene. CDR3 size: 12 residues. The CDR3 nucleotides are TGTGCCAGTCGACAGCCTAATCAGCCCCAGCATTTT. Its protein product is CASRQPNQPQHF.

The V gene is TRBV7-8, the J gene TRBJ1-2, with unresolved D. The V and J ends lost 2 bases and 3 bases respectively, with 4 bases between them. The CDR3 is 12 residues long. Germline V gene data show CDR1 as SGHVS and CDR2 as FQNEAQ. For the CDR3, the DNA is TGTGCCAGCAGCTTACAGGACTATGGCTACACCTTC. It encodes CASSLQDYGYTF.

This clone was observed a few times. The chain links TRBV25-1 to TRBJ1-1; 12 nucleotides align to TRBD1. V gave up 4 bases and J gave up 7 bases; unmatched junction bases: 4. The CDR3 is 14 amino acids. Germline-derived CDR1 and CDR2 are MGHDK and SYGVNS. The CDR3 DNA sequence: TGTGCCAGCAGTGGGGACAGGGGGCGGGATGAAGCTTTCTTT. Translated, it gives CASSGDRGRDEAFF.

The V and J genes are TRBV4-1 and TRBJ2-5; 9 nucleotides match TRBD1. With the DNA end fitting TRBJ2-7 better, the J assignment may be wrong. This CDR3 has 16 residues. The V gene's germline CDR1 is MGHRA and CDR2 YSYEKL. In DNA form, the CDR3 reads TGCGCCAGCAGCCAAGAAACCGGGACAGGGTCCTACGAGCAGTACTTC. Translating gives CASSQETGTGSYEQYF.

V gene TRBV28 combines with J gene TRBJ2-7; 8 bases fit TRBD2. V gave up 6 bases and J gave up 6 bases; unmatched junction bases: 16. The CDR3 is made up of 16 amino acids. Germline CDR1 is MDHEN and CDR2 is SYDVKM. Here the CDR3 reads CASRPRGLVNPGEQYF. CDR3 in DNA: TGTGCCAGCAGGCCCAGGGGACTAGTCAATCCGGGCGAGCAGTACTTC.

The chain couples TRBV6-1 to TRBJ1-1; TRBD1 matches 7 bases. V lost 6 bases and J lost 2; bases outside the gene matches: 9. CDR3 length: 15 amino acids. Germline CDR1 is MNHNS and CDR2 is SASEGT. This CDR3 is CASRDPGTANTEAFF. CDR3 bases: TGTGCCAGCAGGGACCCCGGGACAGCAAACACTGAAGCTTTCTTT.

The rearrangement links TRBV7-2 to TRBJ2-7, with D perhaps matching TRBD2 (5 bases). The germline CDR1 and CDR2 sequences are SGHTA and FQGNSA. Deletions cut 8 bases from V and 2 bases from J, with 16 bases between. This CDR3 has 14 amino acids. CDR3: CASQIAGDPYEQYF. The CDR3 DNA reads TGTGCCAGCCAAATCGCCGGGGATCCCTACGAGCAGTACTTC.

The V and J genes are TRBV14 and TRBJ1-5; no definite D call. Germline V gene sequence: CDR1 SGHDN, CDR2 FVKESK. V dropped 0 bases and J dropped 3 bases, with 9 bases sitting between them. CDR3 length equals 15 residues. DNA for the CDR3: TGTGCCAGCAGCCAAGAGGAGAAGTTCAATCAGCCCCAGCATTTT. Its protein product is CASSQEEKFNQPQHF. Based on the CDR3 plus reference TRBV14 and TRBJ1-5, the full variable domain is EAGVTQFPSHSVIEKGQTVTLRCDPISGHDNLYWYRRVMGKEIKFLLHFVKESKQDESGMPNNRFLAERTGGTYSTLKVQPAELEDSGVYFCASSQEEKFNQPQHFGDGTRLSIL.

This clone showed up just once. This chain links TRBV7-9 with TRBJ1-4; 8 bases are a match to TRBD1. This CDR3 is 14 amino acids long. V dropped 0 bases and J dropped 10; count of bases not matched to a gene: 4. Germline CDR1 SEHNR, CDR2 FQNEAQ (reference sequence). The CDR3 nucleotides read TGTGCCAGCAGCTTAGCAACAGGGGGTGGAAAACTGTTTTTT. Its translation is CASSLATGGGKLFF.

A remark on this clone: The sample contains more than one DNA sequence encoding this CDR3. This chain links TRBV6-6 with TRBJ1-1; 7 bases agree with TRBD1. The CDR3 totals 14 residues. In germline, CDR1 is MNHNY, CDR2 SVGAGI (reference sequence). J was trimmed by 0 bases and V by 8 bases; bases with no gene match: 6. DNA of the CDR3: TGTGCCAGCCGGACAGGCGCGATGAACACTGAAGCTTTCTTT. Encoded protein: CASRTGAMNTEAFF.

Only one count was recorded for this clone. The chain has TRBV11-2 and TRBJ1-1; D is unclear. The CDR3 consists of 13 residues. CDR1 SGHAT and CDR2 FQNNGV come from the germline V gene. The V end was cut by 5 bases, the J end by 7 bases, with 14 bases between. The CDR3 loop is CASSVWEAVEAFF. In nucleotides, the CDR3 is TGTGCCAGCAGCGTCTGGGAGGCCGTTGAAGCTTTCTTT.

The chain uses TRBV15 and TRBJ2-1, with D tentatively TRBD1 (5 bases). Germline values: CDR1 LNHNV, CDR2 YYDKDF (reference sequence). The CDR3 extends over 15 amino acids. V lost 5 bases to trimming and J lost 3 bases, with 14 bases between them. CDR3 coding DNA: TGTGCCACCAGCGACCCCAGAACAGGCTACAATGAGCAGTTCTTC. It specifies CATSDPRTGYNEQFF.

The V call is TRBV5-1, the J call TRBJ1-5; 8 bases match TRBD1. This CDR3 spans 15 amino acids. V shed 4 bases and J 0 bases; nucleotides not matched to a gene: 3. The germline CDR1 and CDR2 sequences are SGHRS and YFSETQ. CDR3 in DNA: TGCGCCAGCAGCACGACAGGGGCTAGCAATCAGCCCCAGCATTTT. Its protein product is CASSTTGASNQPQHF.

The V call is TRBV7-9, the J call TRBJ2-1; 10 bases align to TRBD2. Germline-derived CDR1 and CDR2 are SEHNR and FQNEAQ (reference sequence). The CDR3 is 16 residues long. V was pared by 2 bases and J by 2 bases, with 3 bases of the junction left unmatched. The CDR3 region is CASSLPSGSPYNEQFF. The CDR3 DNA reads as TGTGCCAGCAGCTTACCTAGCGGGAGCCCCTACAATGAGCAGTTCTTC.

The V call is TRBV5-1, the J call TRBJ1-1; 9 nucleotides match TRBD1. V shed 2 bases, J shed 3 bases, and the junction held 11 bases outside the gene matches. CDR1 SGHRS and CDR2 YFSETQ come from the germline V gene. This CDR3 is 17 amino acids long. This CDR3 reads CASSFPLGGQGHTEAFF. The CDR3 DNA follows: TGCGCCAGCAGCTTCCCGTTAGGGGGACAGGGACACACTGAAGCTTTCTTT.